This T cell receptor (beta chain) was captured by sequencing in a study of blood T cell repertoires in COVID-19. Study details: There were acute and convalescent COVID-19 samples, and they came from the United States, Italy and Spain.

Measured with immunoSEQ multiplex PCR; TCRdb has only the in-frame clones, and not every one. In the table there are around 300,000 clones, about 90% of which are singletons. The sequence was obtained from a young woman with acute COVID-19. The sequenced sample was PBMCs or T cells enriched from blood (not recorded which).

The CDR3 coding sequence is TGTGCCAGCAGTCGGGGGGACGAGCAGTACTTC. This translates into CASSRGDEQYF. The V and J genes are TRBV27 and TRBJ2-7, with 7 nucleotides matching TRBD2. The CDR3 contains 11 residues. J gave up 5 bases and V 5 bases, and 0 bases lay outside the gene matches. The germline V gene has CDR1 MNHEY and CDR2 SMNVEV (reference sequence).